The 26 T cell receptor beta chains given below trace back to one sample, sequenced in a study of cytomegalovirus exposure and HLA in healthy donors. Researchers ran the PCR with 60 Vbeta and 13 Jbeta primers. The assay was immunoSEQ multiplex PCR, and TCRdb's table has in-frame clones only and misses some. The repertoire includes 75,000 to 95,000 clones, less than 65% of them detected once, and roughly 6.8% sits in the top ten. The sequencing input was PBMCs. The receptors here all came from a woman aged 30 to 39 in good health and CMV-seronegative.

The rearrangement uses TRBV7-9 and TRBJ2-1; 7 nucleotides agree with TRBD2. The CDR3 spans 12 residues. CDR1 is SEHNR and CDR2 is FQNEAQ in the germline V gene (reference sequence). V lost 3 bases and J lost 9; bases outside the gene matches: 2. CDR3 sequence: CASSFGGGEQFF. The CDR3 DNA is TGTGCCAGCAGCTTTGGCGGGGGTGAGCAGTTCTTC.

The rearrangement joins TRBV25-1 to TRBJ2-1; 9 bases match TRBD2. V shed 6 bases and J 7 bases; nucleotides not matched to a gene: 16. Germline CDR1 MGHDK, CDR2 SYGVNS. CDR3 size: 17 residues. CDR3 bases: TGTGCCAGCAGAGGGGGGGTGGTGGCGGGGGGGGCGAATGAGCAGTTCTTC. This gives the protein CASRGGVVAGGANEQFF.

The chain uses TRBV7-9 and TRBJ1-2, with 7 bases fitting TRBD1. This CDR3 has 13 residues. The V gene's germline CDR1 is SEHNR and CDR2 FQNEAQ (reference sequence). Trimming cost V 4 bases and J 1 base; bases outside gene matches: 0. The CDR3 nucleotides read TGTGCCAGCAGCTCAGGGGGTAACTATGGCTACACCTTC. Translating it yields CASSSGGNYGYTF. Filled out from reference TRBV7-9 and TRBJ1-2, the complete variable domain reads DTGVSQNPRHKITKRGQNVTFRCDPISEHNRLYWYRQTLGQGPEFLTYFQNEAQLEKSRLLSDRFSAERPKGSFSTLEIQRTEQGDSAMYLCASSSGGNYGYTFGSGTRLTVV.

V usage is TRBV5-6 and J usage is TRBJ1-3; D remains unclear. This CDR3 contains 15 residues. V was clipped by 4 bases and J by 4 bases, with 15 bases between them. Germline CDR1 and CDR2: SGHDT and YYEEEE. The CDR3 loop reads CASSPRGPGGNTIYF. For the CDR3, the DNA is TGTGCCAGCAGCCCGCGTGGGCCGGGGGGAAACACCATATATTTT.

The V and J genes are TRBV29-1 and TRBJ1-1; 7 bases match TRBD1. CDR1 is SQVTM, CDR2 ANQGSEA, per germline. With V trimmed by 5 bases and J by 0 bases, 9 bases remained unmatched. The CDR3 totals 15 residues. The CDR3 coding sequence is TGCAGCGTTAGGGGGCACAACCCCTTGAACACTGAAGCTTTCTTT. Amino acids: CSVRGHNPLNTEAFF.

The J gene is TRBJ2-5, the V gene TRBV4-1; D possibly corresponds to TRBD1 (5 bases). The CDR3 loop spans 15 amino acids. V lost 0 bases, J lost 4 bases, and 12 bases lay in between. Germline assignment: CDR1 MGHRA and CDR2 YSYEKL. The CDR3 DNA reads as TGCGCCAGCAGCCAAGACATCAGGGATCGAGAGACCCAGTACTTC. Residues: CASSQDIRDRETQYF.

This chain uses TRBV6-5 with TRBJ1-5, with 8 bases fitting TRBD1. Losses at the gene ends were 8 bases for V and 6 bases for J; bases not matched to a gene: 6. This CDR3 comprises 13 residues. Germline CDR1 MNHEY, CDR2 SVGAGI. The DNA of the CDR3 is TGTGCCAGCGGGACAGGTCCCCGTCAGCCCCAGCATTTT. Protein: CASGTGPRQPQHF.

J is TRBJ2-1 and V is TRBV9; 9 nucleotides align to TRBD2. The length of the CDR3 is 16 residues. V trimming: 0 bases; J trimming: 7 bases; junction bases outside the gene matches: 8. Germline V gene sequence: CDR1 SGDLS, CDR2 YYNGEE. The CDR3 nucleotides read TGTGCCAGCAGCGTAGATGGCGGGGGGGCGTGGAATGAGCAGTTCTTC. Translated: CASSVDGGGAWNEQFF. Full variable domain (rest looked up from reference TRBV9 and TRBJ2-1): DSGVTQTPKHLITATGQRVTLRCSPRSGDLSVYWYQQSLDQGLQFLIQYYNGEERAKGNILERFSAQQFPDLHSELNLSSLELGDSALYFCASSVDGGGAWNEQFFGPGTRLTVL.

This clone was recorded only once. The DNA of the CDR3 is TGTGCCAGCAGCCTTGGGTGGGAGCCTTTCTTT. This codes for CASSLGWEPFF. The rearrangement joins TRBV11-2 to TRBJ1-1; D gene ambiguous. This CDR3 is built from 11 residues. The V end lost 5 bases, the J end lost 12 bases, and 13 bases lay between the germline ends. Per the germline V gene, CDR1 is SGHAT and CDR2 is FQNNGV.

The chain carries TRBV6-1 and TRBJ1-1; TRBD1 agrees at 9 bases. V dropped 5 bases and J dropped 0; count of bases not matched to a gene: 4. The germline gives CDR1 MNHNS, CDR2 SASEGT. The CDR3 has 15 residues. In nucleotides, the CDR3 is TGTGCCAGCAGTCAAGGACAGGGGTTGAACACTGAAGCTTTCTTT. It yields the protein CASSQGQGLNTEAFF.

The J gene is TRBJ2-7, the V gene TRBV18; 15 bases match TRBD2. CDR1 is KGHSH and CDR2 is LQKENI in the germline V gene. CDR3 length: 17 residues. With 5 bases clipped from V and 5 bases from J, the junction kept 10 bases outside the gene matches. The CDR3 sequence: CASSSAGTSGRPHEQYF. The CDR3 region has the DNA TGTGCCAGCTCAAGCGCCGGGACTAGCGGGAGGCCCCACGAGCAGTACTTC.

The rearrangement links TRBV11-2 to TRBJ1-3; D remains unclear. Trimming left V 3 bases short and J 4 bases short, with 7 bases between. CDR1 is SGHAT, CDR2 FQNNGV, per germline. This CDR3 is built from 13 residues. The CDR3: CASSLSEGNTIYF. CDR3 coding DNA: TGTGCCAGCAGCTTGTCGGAGGGAAACACCATATATTTT.

This clone showed up just a few times. The genes are TRBV28 and TRBJ2-1; tentative D call: TRBD1 (6 bases). Per germline, CDR1 MDHEN and CDR2 SYDVKM. Between the trimmed V and J ends, which lost 8 bases and 2 bases, there was a span of 13 bases. The CDR3 totals 14 residues. The CDR3 reads CASSDRPPYNEQFF. The CDR3 bases are TGTGCCAGCTCAGACAGGCCCCCCTACAATGAGCAGTTCTTC.

The chain couples TRBV5-6 to TRBJ2-1, with TRBD1 as a possible D gene (5 bases). The CDR3 is 12 residues long. Germline V gene sequence: CDR1 SGHDT, CDR2 YYEEEE. Trimming removed 4 bases from V and 6 bases from J, with 8 bases in between. Here the CDR3 reads CASSPDSNEQFF. The CDR3 coding sequence is TGTGCCAGCAGCCCTGACAGCAATGAGCAGTTCTTC.

The gene calls are TRBV6-6 and TRBJ2-7; D is uncertain. The CDR3 is 14 residues long. V was cut by 6 bases and J by 1 base, with 13 bases left in between. CDR1 MNHNY and CDR2 SVGAGI come from the germline V gene (reference sequence). The CDR3 loop is CASSSAGTSYEQYF. Written as DNA, the CDR3 is TGTGCCAGCAGCAGCGCCGGAACGTCCTACGAGCAGTACTTC.

The V call is TRBV19, the J call TRBJ2-7; 11 nucleotides line up with TRBD2. Losses at the gene ends were 3 bases for V and 0 bases for J; bases not matched to a gene: 7. The CDR3 consists of 17 residues. From germline, CDR1 is LNHDA and CDR2 SQIVND (reference sequence). The CDR3 coding sequence is TGTGCCAGTAGTATTCGGGCTAGCGGGGGGAGCTCCTACGAGCAGTACTTC. Its translation: CASSIRASGGSSYEQYF.

This chain uses TRBV28 with TRBJ1-5; 8 nucleotides align to TRBD1. The CDR3 contains 13 residues. V trimming: 7 bases; J trimming: 5 bases; junction bases outside the gene matches: 4. The germline gives CDR1 MDHEN, CDR2 SYDVKM. The CDR3: CASTAQGDQPQHF. In DNA, the CDR3 is TGTGCCAGCACTGCACAGGGGGATCAGCCCCAGCATTTT.

The chain recombines TRBV5-4 with TRBJ1-1; 12 bases match TRBD1. Germline values: CDR1 SGHNT, CDR2 YYREEE (reference sequence). CDR3 length: 15 amino acids. The V and J ends lost 4 bases and 6 bases, in that order; junction bases with no gene match: 7. CDR3 DNA: TGTGCCAGCAGCGTGGGACAGGGGGCGATGGCTGAAGCTTTCTTT. It encodes CASSVGQGAMAEAFF.

V usage is TRBV28 and J usage is TRBJ1-2; D is possibly TRBD1 (5 bases). Germline CDR1 is MDHEN and CDR2 is SYDVKM. This CDR3 has 12 residues. Trimming cost V 7 bases and J 2 bases, with 8 bases left between them. The chain's CDR3 is CASTGGNYGYTF. CDR3 in DNA: TGTGCCAGCACCGGGGGGAACTATGGCTACACCTTC.

For the CDR3, the DNA is TGCGCCAGCAGCGTTCAGGGGGCGAAGGAAGGCTACACCTTC. It specifies CASSVQGAKEGYTF. This chain connects TRBV4-1 to TRBJ1-2, with 8 bases matching TRBD1. Germline V CDR1 and CDR2: MGHRA, YSYEKL. There are 14 residues in the CDR3. V dropped 5 bases and J dropped 8; count of bases not matched to a gene: 10.

This chain joins TRBV6-1 and TRBJ1-2; D remains unclear. The germline V gene encodes CDR1 MNHNS and CDR2 SASEGT. This CDR3 spans 13 amino acids. V was cut by 5 bases and J by 3 bases, with 10 bases left in between. The CDR3 coding sequence is TGTGCCAGCAGTACAGCCGATGACTATGGCTACACCTTC. Encoded protein: CASSTADDYGYTF.

The V call is TRBV27, the J call TRBJ1-5; D is possibly TRBD1 (6 bases). Trimming removed 5 bases at V and 9 bases at J, with 29 bases between. CDR3 length: 18 residues. The germline CDR1 and CDR2 sequences are MNHEY and SMNVEV (reference sequence). The CDR3 nucleotides are TGTGCCAGCAGTCTGACCGGGACACTCGTATACAGGGCAATGCCCCAGCATTTT. Its translation: CASSLTGTLVYRAMPQHF.

The chain uses TRBV19 and TRBJ1-2, with no clear D. The CDR3 has 13 amino acids. Germline loops: CDR1 LNHDA, CDR2 SQIVND (reference sequence). The V end lost 9 bases, the J end lost 7 bases, and 18 bases lay between the germline ends. Here the CDR3 DNA reads TGTGCCAGCAGCCTCCCAGGAGGATCTGGCTACACCTTC. This gives the protein CASSLPGGSGYTF.

The chain links TRBV5-1 to TRBJ2-3; 8 bases fit TRBD2. With V trimmed by 0 bases and J by 1 base, 4 bases remained unmatched. This CDR3 is 16 amino acids long. Germline V gene data show CDR1 as SGHRS and CDR2 as YFSETQ. The DNA of the CDR3 is TGCGCCAGCAGCTTGGATAGCGGGGCAGGCACAGATACGCAGTATTTT. This gives the protein CASSLDSGAGTDTQYF.

J is TRBJ2-7 and V is TRBV7-2; 7 bases agree with TRBD1. The CDR3 length is 12 residues. With 5 bases clipped from V and 4 bases from J, the junction kept 2 bases outside the gene matches. CDR1 is SGHTA, CDR2 FQGNSA, per germline. The CDR3 loop is CASSQTGYEQYF. DNA for the CDR3: TGTGCCAGCAGCCAGACAGGGTACGAGCAGTACTTC.

This rearrangement joins TRBV7-3 to TRBJ2-7; the match to TRBD1 covers 11 bases. Germline V gene sequence: CDR1 SGHTA, CDR2 FQGTGA. CDR3 length: 15 amino acids. Germline trimming cut 1 base from V and 7 bases from J; bases unmatched to any gene: 6. CDR3 sequence (DNA): TGTGCCAGCAGCTTAAGTGGACAGGGGGCGGGGGAGCAGTACTTC. Amino acid sequence: CASSLSGQGAGEQYF.